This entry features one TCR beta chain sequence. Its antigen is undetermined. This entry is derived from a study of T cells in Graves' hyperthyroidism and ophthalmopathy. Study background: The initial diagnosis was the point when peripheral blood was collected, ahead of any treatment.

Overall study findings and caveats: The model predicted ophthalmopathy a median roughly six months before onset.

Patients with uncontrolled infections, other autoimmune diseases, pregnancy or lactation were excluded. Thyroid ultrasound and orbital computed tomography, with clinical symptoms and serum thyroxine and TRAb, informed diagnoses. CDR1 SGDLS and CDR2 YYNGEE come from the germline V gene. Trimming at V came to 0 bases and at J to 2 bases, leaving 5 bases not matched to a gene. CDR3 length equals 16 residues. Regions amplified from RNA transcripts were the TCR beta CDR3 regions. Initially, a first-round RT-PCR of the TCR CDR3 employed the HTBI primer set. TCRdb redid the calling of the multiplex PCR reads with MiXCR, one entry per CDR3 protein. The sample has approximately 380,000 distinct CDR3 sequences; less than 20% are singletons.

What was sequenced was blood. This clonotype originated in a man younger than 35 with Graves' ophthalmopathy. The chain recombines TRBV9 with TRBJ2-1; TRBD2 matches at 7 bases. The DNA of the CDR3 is TGTGCCAGCAGCGTAGCGGGTGGGGGGGCCTACAATGAGCAGTTCTTC. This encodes CASSVAGGGAYNEQFF.